This T cell receptor (beta chain) was identified during a study of cytomegalovirus exposure and HLA in healthy donors. Whole-study results and caveats: Productive rates of about 90% or about 30% were seen for most TCR beta V segments in an earlier analysis. Presence/absence analyses rested on an assumption that sequencing depth was roughly uniform across donors. 150 to 200 TCR beta chains were listed as cytomegalovirus-associated.

Primers: 60 Vbeta forward and 13 Jbeta reverse. Using immunoSEQ multiplex PCR, the repertoire was profiled, and TCRdb retains in-frame clones only, with some absent. Of over 150,000 clones in the sample, over 70% were seen once. Healthy bone marrow donors supplied every sample. This clone was detected only a few times. Its antigen is undetermined. The sequence derives from a woman aged 60-70 years in good health and CMV-seropositive. The sequenced sample was PBMCs.

In nucleotides, the CDR3 is TGTGCCAGCAGCTCCGGACAGGGGGCATCCTACGAGCAGTACTTC. Protein: CASSSGQGASYEQYF. The chain combines TRBV7-2 with TRBJ2-7; 11 bases line up with TRBD1. After removal of 4 bases from V and 1 base from J, the junction contained 3 bases not matched to a gene. The CDR3 length is 15 residues. Germline CDR1 SGHTA, CDR2 FQGNSA.